The sequence of this TCR beta chain was determined in a study of cytomegalovirus exposure and HLA in healthy donors (dated by TCRdb to about 2017). At the level of the whole study: According to a later analysis, one platform produced both the 110 or so validation repertoires and the 666 repertoires of the first cohort. The study aimed to test whether signatures of past pathogen exposure could be identified by cataloging public T cell receptors. In addition to the first cohort of around 670 subjects, a separate validation cohort of approximately 110 different subjects was used. To predict cytomegalovirus infection status, the study brought together high-throughput TCR immunosequencing, statistical association of individual TCRs with disease status, and machine learning.

Donors formed part of the validation cohort, which comprised about 130 subjects and was distinct from the first cohort of several hundred subjects. Receptor libraries were prepared by the immunoSEQ multiplex PCR assay. Per the original workflow: To diagnose cytomegalovirus status from the catalog of TCR beta chain sequences, a statistical classification framework was built. TCRdb's version of the immuneACCESS table is confined to in-frame rearrangements and falls short of the full clone set. An unresolved V gene accounts for under half of the shortfall where checked; the remainder is of unknown origin. V, J and clone size are taken as reported in that table, and D and trimming were inferred from the DNA itself. Here the sample has 80,000 or so clones; 90% to 95% occur a single time. Roughly 0.75% of the sample rests with the top ten. Notes on this clone: Its recognized antigen is unknown. Per-nucleotide qualities are absent, and no much larger clonotype sits a single base away.

Including the terminal cysteine and phenylalanine, the CDR3 comprises 16 residues. Only the CDR3 portion is preserved as DNA: 48 bases, with reading frame beginning at the first base. CDR1 and CDR2, looked up from the germline V gene (reference sequence), are LNHDA and SQIVND. Clipping removes 9 bases from V and 1 base from J, with 9 as the unmatched junction base count. Findings and caveats that apply to the study as a whole: Three of the identified cytomegalovirus-associated TCR beta chains were confirmed in vitro to be specific for cytomegalovirus antigens. The authors suggested that the approach could potentially be extended to other disease states and immunological phenotypes. Subsequent analysis determined that TCRs grouped into clusters in the first cohort also showed a tendency toward co-occurrence across the 90 to 150 validation repertoires, and 85% to 95% of cluster scores exceeded 0. Cytomegalovirus status was reported to be diagnosed by the classifier with high specificity and sensitivity in both the original and validation cohorts. Most TCR sequences were observed very rarely across donors, whereas some public TCRs were present in many individuals. The validation cohort had no HLA typing available for a later analysis, so co-occurrence within that cohort was assessed over all 120 repertoires. The study gave a list of about 160 TCR beta chains associated with cytomegalovirus.

Recombination joined TRBV19 with TRBJ1-1, and TRBD1 aligns with 12 junction nucleotides. This clonotype originated in a woman younger than 35 in good health and CMV-seronegative. The sequenced sample consisted of PBMCs. The CDR3 region reads CASIRGTGGGNTEAFF. The bases are TGTGCCAGCATCCGAGGGACAGGGGGCGGGAACACTGAAGCTTTCTTT.